The present entry profiles one TCR beta chain with its context. The junction shows a germline mismatch at one end, possibly a read error. The germline gives CDR1 KGHDR, CDR2 SFDVKD. The CDR3 totals 18 residues. The data were taken from a study of blood T cell repertoires in COVID-19. Authors' analysis steps: Quantification of nucleated cells was approximated via reference gene primer amplification. Sequencing was performed with immunoSEQ multiplex PCR; in TCRdb, only in-frame clones are kept and a portion is missing. D and trimming were read from the DNA, whereas the V and J calls and clone size are those reported in that table. This sample has 250,000 or so clones, with 89% found just once.

The material sequenced was peripheral blood. The origin of this receptor is a woman aged 40 to 50 who had recovered from COVID-19. This chain uses TRBV24-1 with TRBJ2-2, with TRBD2 identical over 15 bases. The CDR3 loop reads CATSGLGLAGGGTGELFF. In nucleotides, the CDR3 is TGTGCCACCAGTGGTTTGGGACTAGCGGGAGGAGGAACCGGGGAGCTGTTTTTT.